This T cell receptor beta chain stems from a study of PD-1 blockade in mismatch repair-deficient tumors. Data came from immunoSEQ multiplex PCR; TCRdb stores just in-frame clones and leaves some out. The sample contains 100,000 to 150,000 clones, about 88% of which appear only once. CDR1 is MNHNY and CDR2 is SVGAGI in the germline V gene (reference sequence). This CDR3 has 14 residues. Between the trimmed V and J ends, which lost 0 bases and 0 bases, there was a span of 6 bases. PCR or immunohistochemistry showed mismatch repair deficiency in every enrolled patient. This TCR was recovered from an adult with mismatch repair-deficient cancer. The sequenced sample was peripheral blood, obtained 44 weeks after starting pembrolizumab. The J gene is TRBJ2-7, the V gene TRBV6-6, with a possible D match to TRBD2 (5 bases). CDR3 amino acids: CASSYSRASYEQYF. Written as DNA, the CDR3 is TGTGCCAGCAGTTACTCGAGGGCCTCCTACGAGCAGTACTTC.